This TCR beta chain was captured in a study of low-dose radiotherapy and immunotherapy resistance in tumors. Overall study context: Patients took oral aspirin 300 mg daily for four cycles from cycle 1 day 1.

In this sample, this clonotype turned up a few times. As for time point: before trial treatment. This CDR3 spans 18 amino acids. In germline, CDR1 is MDHEN, CDR2 SYDVKM. V gave up 1 base and J gave up 5 bases; unmatched junction bases: 14. cDNA synthesis used a TRAV/TRBV-specific primer set for both chains. Using a constant-region primer together with a V-primer adapter, TCRs were subjected to about 20 PCR cycles of amplification. From the reads, TCRdb called clonotypes with MiXCR, one entry per CDR3 protein. This table has over 70,000 distinct CDR3 sequences, roughly 31% appearing once. This receptor was identified in a female donor with ovarian cancer. The gene calls are TRBV28 and TRBJ2-7; 10 bases match TRBD2. The specimen comprised PBMCs, sampled before treatment. In nucleotides, the CDR3 is TGTGCCAGCAGTTTATCGCTACTAGCGGGGAGGGTTTATAACGAGCAGTACTTC. This encodes CASSLSLLAGRVYNEQYF.